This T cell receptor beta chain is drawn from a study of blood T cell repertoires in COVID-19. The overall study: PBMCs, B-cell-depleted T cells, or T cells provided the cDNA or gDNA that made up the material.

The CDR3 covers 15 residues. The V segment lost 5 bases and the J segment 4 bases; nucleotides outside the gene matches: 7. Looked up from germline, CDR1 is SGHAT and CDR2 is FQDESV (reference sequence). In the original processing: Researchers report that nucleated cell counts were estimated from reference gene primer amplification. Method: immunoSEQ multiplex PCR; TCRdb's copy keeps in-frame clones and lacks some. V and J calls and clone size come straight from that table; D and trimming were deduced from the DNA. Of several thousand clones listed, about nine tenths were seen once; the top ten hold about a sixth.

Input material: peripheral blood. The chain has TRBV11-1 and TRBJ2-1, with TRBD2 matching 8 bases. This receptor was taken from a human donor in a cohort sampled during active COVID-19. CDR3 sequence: CASSRPGGHYNEQFF. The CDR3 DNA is TGTGCCAGCAGCCGACCGGGGGGGCATTACAATGAGCAGTTCTTC.